The 20 T cell receptor beta chains given below trace back to one sample, sequenced in a study of cytomegalovirus exposure and HLA in healthy donors. Method: immunoSEQ multiplex PCR; TCRdb's copy keeps in-frame clones and lacks some. Of some 120,000 clones listed, around nine tenths are singletons. The specimen sequenced was PBMCs. Receptor source: a man aged 25 to 40 in good health and CMV-seronegative.

The chain couples TRBV19 to TRBJ1-3; the D gene is possibly TRBD1 (6 bases). The CDR3 length is 13 residues. CDR1 and CDR2 (germline): LNHDA, SQIVND (reference sequence). Trimming left V 7 bases short and J 4 bases short, with 11 bases between. CDR3 nucleotide sequence: TGTGCCAGTAAAGACAGGTCCGGAAACACCATATATTTT. As protein: CASKDRSGNTIYF.

J is TRBJ2-1 and V is TRBV14; a possible D gene is TRBD2 (5 bases). V was cut by 4 bases and J by 10 bases, with 8 bases left in between. The length of the CDR3 is 11 residues. Germline lookup yields CDR1 SGHDN and CDR2 FVKESK. CDR3 loop: CASSPGGEQFF. The CDR3 nucleotides are TGTGCCAGCAGCCCTGGAGGCGAGCAGTTCTTC.

The rearrangement links TRBV19 to TRBJ1-1; TRBD1 matches at 8 bases. The CDR3 sequence is 17 residues long. The ends lost 1 base at V and 4 bases at J; junction bases unmatched: 11. Germline assignment: CDR1 LNHDA and CDR2 SQIVND (reference sequence). As DNA, the CDR3 is TGTGCCAGTAGTATAGGGCAGGGGGCGATCCTTAGCACTGAAGCTTTCTTT. Protein product: CASSIGQGAILSTEAFF.

This chain connects TRBV15 to TRBJ1-5; no definite D call. Germline V gives CDR1 LNHNV, CDR2 YYDKDF (reference sequence). CDR3 length equals 13 residues. The V end lost 0 bases, the J end lost 11 bases, and 11 bases lay between the germline ends. CDR3 coding DNA: TGTGCCACCAGCAGAGATCTAGAGTCGACCCAGCATTTT. Its protein product is CATSRDLESTQHF.

This chain uses TRBV6-5 with TRBJ1-1; D uncertain. Germline V gives CDR1 MNHEY, CDR2 SVGAGI. Trimming stripped 6 bases from V and 0 bases from J, with 14 bases between. The CDR3 runs to 15 residues. CDR3 nucleotides: TGTGCCAGCAGCCGTATTGACACCTTGAACACTGAAGCTTTCTTT. It yields the protein CASSRIDTLNTEAFF.

The chain combines TRBV6-5 with TRBJ1-2; D is unclear. Germline CDR1 reads MNHEY; CDR2 reads SVGAGI. CDR3 size: 13 residues. V lost 7 bases and J 4 bases, leaving 13 bases between the germline ends. The CDR3 here is CASTPGGSYGYTF. In nucleotides, the CDR3 is TGTGCCAGCACCCCGGGAGGGTCCTATGGCTACACCTTC.

V usage is TRBV23-1 and J usage is TRBJ2-1, with D unresolved. TRBV23-1 is recorded as an ORF, its role being uncertain. This CDR3 comprises 13 residues. The germline V and J ends were trimmed by 0 bases and 5 bases, with 5 bases remaining between them. The CDR3, as DNA: TGCGCCAGCAGTCAATCAAGCAACAATGAGCAGTTCTTC. Translated: CASSQSSNNEQFF.

This clone came up once. The rearrangement links TRBV27 to TRBJ1-2, with 9 bases matching TRBD1. Germline V gene lookup returns CDR1 MNHEY and CDR2 SMNVEV (reference sequence). This CDR3 region has 17 residues. V shed 6 bases, J shed 0 bases, and the junction held 11 bases outside the gene matches. The CDR3 here is CASSHRLQGAPNYGYTF. The CDR3 DNA follows: TGTGCCAGCAGCCACCGATTACAGGGGGCGCCTAACTATGGCTACACCTTC.

The V and J genes are TRBV10-2 and TRBJ2-5; D remains ambiguous. CDR3 size: 10 residues. Germline assignment: CDR1 WSHSY and CDR2 SAAADI. V gave up 4 bases and J gave up 5 bases, with 2 bases separating them. CDR3 sequence (DNA): TGCGCCAGCAGTGCGGAGACCCAGTACTTC. It translates to CASSAETQYF.

This chain joins TRBV11-3 and TRBJ1-1; possibly TRBD1 for D (5 bases). Germline assignment: CDR1 SGHNT and CDR2 YENEEA. Trimming pared 1 base from V and 4 bases from J, leaving 10 bases between. The CDR3 runs 14 residues. CDR3 in DNA: TGTGCCAGCAGCTTAGGGGTTGGGGCCACTGAAGCTTTCTTT. Translated: CASSLGVGATEAFF.

The chain is built from TRBV27 and TRBJ2-1, with no clear D. V dropped 6 bases and J dropped 4 bases, with 13 bases sitting between them. Germline CDR1 and CDR2: MNHEY and SMNVEV (reference sequence). This CDR3 has 14 residues. CDR3 residues: CASSPQAHYNEQFF. CDR3 bases: TGTGCCAGCAGCCCACAAGCGCATTACAATGAGCAGTTCTTC.

The chain couples TRBV5-1 to TRBJ2-5, with D maybe TRBD2 (5 bases). This CDR3 contains 15 residues. Germline V gene sequence: CDR1 SGHRS, CDR2 YFSETQ. V lost 0 bases and J lost 4, with 13 bases in between. The DNA of the CDR3 is TGCGCCAGCAGCTTGGGAGGGTACGGAGGAGAGACCCAGTACTTC. Protein: CASSLGGYGGETQYF.

The V gene is TRBV6-6, the J gene TRBJ2-1, with TRBD1 matching over 9 bases. The CDR3 extends over 16 amino acids. The J segment lost 7 bases and the V segment lost 6 bases, leaving 13 bases of the junction unmatched. Germline V gives CDR1 MNHNY, CDR2 SVGAGI (reference sequence). The DNA of the CDR3 is TGTGCCAGCAGACATGACGGGACAGGGATATTAAATGAGCAGTTCTTC. Translating gives CASRHDGTGILNEQFF.

The chain couples TRBV5-4 to TRBJ1-1; the D gene is possibly TRBD1 (5 bases). The CDR3 spans 15 residues. Germline CDR1 reads SGHNT; CDR2 reads YYREEE (reference sequence). Trimming took off 3 bases at V and 3 bases at J, with 15 bases between the two ends. CDR3 residues: CASSSGQGVYTEAFF. The DNA of the CDR3 is TGTGCCAGCAGCTCCGGGCAGGGTGTTTACACTGAAGCTTTCTTT.

The chain combines TRBV9 with TRBJ1-1, with 8 positions matching TRBD1. Losses at the gene ends were 4 bases for V and 5 bases for J; bases not matched to a gene: 7. Germline assignment: CDR1 SGDLS and CDR2 YYNGEE. The CDR3 has 14 amino acids. In DNA form, the CDR3 reads TGTGCCAGCAGCCCATGGACAGGGAAGACTGAAGCTTTCTTT. The encoded protein is CASSPWTGKTEAFF.

V usage is TRBV18 and J usage is TRBJ2-7, with a possible D match to TRBD1 (5 bases). CDR3 length: 13 residues. Trimming took 3 bases from V and 6 from J, leaving 12 bases between them. Germline CDR1 is KGHSH and CDR2 is LQKENI. Written as DNA, the CDR3 is TGTGCCAGCTCACCGGGCAGGGTCGGCGAGCAGTACTTC. Residues: CASSPGRVGEQYF. The full variable domain, with the rest looked up from reference TRBV18 and TRBJ2-7, is NAGVMQNPRHLVRRRGQEARLRCSPMKGHSHVYWYRQLPEEGLKFMVYLQKENIIDESGMPKERFSAEFPKEGPSILRIQQVVRGDSAAYFCASSPGRVGEQYFGPGTRLTVT.

CDR3 loop: CASSSGQVPLSTGYTF. The CDR3 DNA reads as TGCGCCAGCAGCTCGGGACAGGTCCCTTTGTCGACTGGCTACACCTTC. The V call is TRBV5-1, the J call TRBJ1-2; 8 nucleotides match TRBD1. The CDR3 has 16 amino acids. The V segment lost 3 bases and the J segment 7 bases; nucleotides outside the gene matches: 14. From germline, CDR1 is SGHRS and CDR2 YFSETQ.

The genes are TRBV7-9 and TRBJ2-7; TRBD1 agrees at 10 bases. This CDR3 comprises 15 residues. V dropped 1 base and J dropped 5; count of bases not matched to a gene: 5. Germline V gives CDR1 SEHNR, CDR2 FQNEAQ (reference sequence). CDR3 region: CASSLVYGTGDEQYF. DNA of the CDR3: TGTGCCAGCAGCTTAGTTTATGGGACAGGGGACGAGCAGTACTTC.

This rearrangement joins TRBV4-1 to TRBJ2-1; 10 positions match TRBD2. V trimming: 1 base; J trimming: 3 bases; junction bases outside the gene matches: 9. The CDR3 is made up of 18 amino acids. The germline V gene encodes CDR1 MGHRA and CDR2 YSYEKL. In nucleotides, the CDR3 is TGCGCCAGCAGCCAAGCTCGGACTAGCGGAAGGATCTACAATGAGCAGTTCTTC. It codes for CASSQARTSGRIYNEQFF.

This sequence joins TRBV7-7 and TRBJ2-7; D is perhaps TRBD1 (5 bases). V dropped 5 bases and J dropped 4 bases, with 15 bases sitting between them. The germline gives CDR1 SSHAT, CDR2 FNYEAQ (reference sequence). This CDR3 contains 14 residues. Here the CDR3 DNA reads TGTGCCAGCAGCCCAAGGGGTAGCACTTACGAGCAGTACTTC. Translating gives CASSPRGSTYEQYF.